This T cell receptor (beta chain) emerged from a study of cytomegalovirus exposure and HLA in healthy donors. General study points: Analysis was performed later, and it showed HLA-associated TCR beta chains to be more clonally expanded than equally common others. High specificity and sensitivity for cytomegalovirus status were reported for the classifier. Across HLA loci, a later analysis found differing TCR association rates, with DRB1 most and HLA-C fewest.

The PCR contained 60 Vbeta and 13 Jbeta primers. Profiling relied on immunoSEQ multiplex PCR, and the TCRdb table lists in-frame clones only, not all of them. The sample includes 95,000 to 150,000 clones, more than 60% seen only once; the top ten take approximately 1.4%. With respect to this clone: The antigen is not known.

From germline, CDR1 is GTSNPN and CDR2 SVGIG (reference sequence). CDR3 length: 12 residues. Trimming pared 5 bases from V and 2 bases from J, leaving 9 bases between. The chain has TRBV30 and TRBJ1-2; no clear D gene. The sequence was obtained from a young man in good health and CMV-seronegative. Input material: PBMCs. In DNA form, the CDR3 reads TGTGCCTGGGCGCCGGGGAACTATGGCTACACCTTC. It yields the protein CAWAPGNYGYTF.